Listed below are T cell receptor beta chains from one sample, sequenced in a study of shared clonotypes between healthy human individuals. The data were produced by immunoSEQ multiplex PCR, yet TCRdb's version contains in-frame clones alone and is incomplete. This repertoire shows about 480,000 clones, less than 85% found once; its top ten account for approximately 13%. Sequenced sample: PBMCs. These receptors originate from a middle-aged woman in good health. Some clones in this sample may be carry-over from other donors' samples. The CDR3 runs from the conserved cysteine through the conserved F or W. The D gene is left open where the match is weak. Not all rows give a size; the values are once, few, many and, for expanded clones, a class.

D gene: .; J gene: TRBJ2-1; clone size: few; V gene: TRBV10-3; CDR3 DNA: TGTGCCATCAGTGCGGTCGGAGAGCAGTTCTTC; CDR3 protein: CAISAVGEQFF
D gene: .; J gene: TRBJ1-1; clone size: once; V gene: TRBV28; CDR3 DNA: TGTGCCAGCAGTAGGATCAGGACCCTGGGCACTGAAGCTTTCTTT; CDR3 protein: CASSRIRTLGTEAFF
D gene: .; J gene: TRBJ1-4; clone size: .; V gene: TRBV9; CDR3 DNA: TGTGCCAGCAGCGAAGGACGGCGGGGCGGGGAAAAACTGTTTTTT; CDR3 protein: CASSEGRRGGEKLFF
D gene: TRBD2; J gene: TRBJ2-7; clone size: .; V gene: TRBV18; CDR3 DNA: TGTGCCAGCTCACCACCTACTTCCGGTGTAGCGGGAGGGCCGGCCTACGAGCAGTACTTC; CDR3 protein: CASSPPTSGVAGGPAYEQYF
D gene: TRBD1; J gene: TRBJ1-4; clone size: .; V gene: TRBV30; CDR3 DNA: TGTGCCTGGAGTGGAGGGGGCGGTGGTGAAAAACTGTTTTTT; CDR3 protein: CAWSGGGGGEKLFF
D gene: .; J gene: TRBJ1-5; clone size: .; V gene: TRBV7-8; CDR3 DNA: TGTGCCAGCAGCTTAGATTCAGTTAGCAATCAGCCCCAGCATTTT; CDR3 protein: CASSLDSVSNQPQHF
D gene: TRBD2; J gene: TRBJ2-1; clone size: .; V gene: TRBV7-7; CDR3 DNA: TGTGCCAGCAGCTTGAGCGGGAGTGACAATGAGCAGTTCTTC; CDR3 protein: CASSLSGSDNEQFF
D gene: .; J gene: TRBJ1-3; clone size: .; V gene: TRBV2; CDR3 DNA: TGTGCCAGCATGGGCACCACAGACTCTGGAAACACCATATATTTT; CDR3 protein: CASMGTTDSGNTIYF
D gene: .; J gene: TRBJ1-3; clone size: .; V gene: TRBV2; CDR3 DNA: TGTGCCAGCAGTGGGCGGAACTCTGGAAACACCATATATTTT; CDR3 protein: CASSGRNSGNTIYF
D gene: TRBD1; J gene: TRBJ1-5; clone size: few; V gene: TRBV28; CDR3 DNA: TGTGCCAGCAGTCCTGGACAGGGCGGTGAGCCCCAGCATTTT; CDR3 protein: CASSPGQGGEPQHF
D gene: .; J gene: TRBJ1-5; clone size: few; V gene: TRBV19; CDR3 DNA: TGTGCCAGTAGTGAGGGCAGAGATCAGCCCCAGCATTTT; CDR3 protein: CASSEGRDQPQHF
D gene: TRBD1; J gene: TRBJ1-2; clone size: .; V gene: TRBV10-2; CDR3 DNA: TGCGCCAGCAGTCAGACAGGGTATGGCTACACCTTC; CDR3 protein: CASSQTGYGYTF
D gene: .; J gene: TRBJ2-5; clone size: .; V gene: TRBV29-1; CDR3 DNA: TGCAGCGTTGCCGAGGGAGCAAGGGAGACCCAGTACTTC; CDR3 protein: CSVAEGARETQYF
D gene: .; J gene: TRBJ2-2; clone size: .; V gene: TRBV7-2; CDR3 DNA: TGTGCCAGCAGCTTAGAAAGGACAAGGAACACCGGGGAGCTGTTTTTT; CDR3 protein: CASSLERTRNTGELFF
D gene: .; J gene: TRBJ1-3; clone size: few; V gene: TRBV4-3; CDR3 DNA: TGCGCCAGCAGCCAAGATCTCACAGGGAATTGGGACACCATATATTTT; CDR3 protein: CASSQDLTGNWDTIYF
D gene: .; J gene: TRBJ2-5; clone size: .; V gene: TRBV9; CDR3 DNA: TGTGCCAGCAGCTCCCGGACAGCCCAAGAGACCCAGTACTTC; CDR3 protein: CASSSRTAQETQYF
D gene: .; J gene: TRBJ1-4; clone size: .; V gene: TRBV30; CDR3 DNA: TGTGCCTGGAGTGTACCACACACAACTAATGAAAAACTGTTTTTT; CDR3 protein: CAWSVPHTTNEKLFF
D gene: .; J gene: TRBJ1-1; clone size: .; V gene: TRBV11-2; CDR3 DNA: TGTGCCAGCAGCACAGGGCTAGGAAACACTGAAGCTTTCTTT; CDR3 protein: CASSTGLGNTEAFF
D gene: TRBD1; J gene: TRBJ1-5; clone size: .; V gene: TRBV19; CDR3 DNA: TGTGCCAGTAGTATCGGGACAGCAAATCAGCCCCAGCATTTT; CDR3 protein: CASSIGTANQPQHF
D gene: .; J gene: TRBJ2-3; clone size: .; V gene: TRBV5-8; CDR3 DNA: TGTGCCAGCAGCTCCACAGATACGCAGTATTTT; CDR3 protein: CASSSTDTQYF
D gene: .; J gene: TRBJ2-1; clone size: .; V gene: TRBV5-1; CDR3 DNA: TGCGCCAGCAGTTACGGTGGTGACAATGAGCAGTTCTTC; CDR3 protein: CASSYGGDNEQFF
D gene: .; J gene: TRBJ2-1; clone size: .; V gene: TRBV7-9; CDR3 DNA: TGTGCCAGCAGCCTCGAGTCGGGACGCGGGTTCTTC; CDR3 protein: CASSLESGRGFF
D gene: .; J gene: TRBJ1-5; clone size: .; V gene: TRBV30; CDR3 DNA: TGTGCCTGGAGTGTTGCCAGGATCAATCAGCCCCAGCATTTT; CDR3 protein: CAWSVARINQPQHF
D gene: .; J gene: TRBJ1-1; clone size: .; V gene: TRBV7-2; CDR3 DNA: TGTGCCAGCAGCTTAGGGGGCAGGGTGAACACTGAAGCTTTCTTT; CDR3 protein: CASSLGGRVNTEAFF
D gene: .; J gene: TRBJ1-2; clone size: .; V gene: TRBV5-6; CDR3 DNA: TGTGCCAGCAGCTTGGCGACGGTAATAGGGGGCTACACCTTC; CDR3 protein: CASSLATVIGGYTF
D gene: .; J gene: TRBJ2-1; clone size: .; V gene: TRBV4-1; CDR3 DNA: TGCGCCAGCAGCCATGACACTCTGCGGTTTCGAACTGAGCAGTTCTTC; CDR3 protein: CASSHDTLRFRTEQFF
D gene: TRBD2; J gene: TRBJ2-1; clone size: .; V gene: TRBV9; CDR3 DNA: TGTGCCAGCAAGAGGGCGGGAGGGAGTAATGAGCAGTTCTTC; CDR3 protein: CASKRAGGSNEQFF
D gene: .; J gene: TRBJ2-1; clone size: .; V gene: TRBV29-1; CDR3 DNA: TGCAGCGTTGTTGTGAGTGGGGCTAACAATGAGCAGTTCTTC; CDR3 protein: CSVVVSGANNEQFF
D gene: TRBD1; J gene: TRBJ1-2; clone size: .; V gene: TRBV20-1; CDR3 DNA: TGCAGTGCTAGGACAGGGGACTACACCTTC; CDR3 protein: CSARTGDYTF
D gene: .; J gene: TRBJ1-2; clone size: .; V gene: TRBV4-1; CDR3 DNA: TGCGCCAGCAGCCAAGGGGAGTCCGTGAACTATGGCTACACCTTC; CDR3 protein: CASSQGESVNYGYTF
D gene: .; J gene: TRBJ1-1; clone size: .; V gene: TRBV18; CDR3 DNA: TGTGCCAGCTCACCACCTAGGAACTTCAACACTGAAGCTTTCTTT; CDR3 protein: CASSPPRNFNTEAFF
D gene: .; J gene: TRBJ2-2; clone size: .; V gene: TRBV27; CDR3 DNA: TGTGCCAGCAGTTTATCGGGGACCGACACCGGGGAGCTGTTTTTT; CDR3 protein: CASSLSGTDTGELFF
D gene: .; J gene: TRBJ1-5; clone size: .; V gene: TRBV7-3; CDR3 DNA: TGTGCCAGCAGCCCCGACGGCAATCAGCCCCAGCATTTT; CDR3 protein: CASSPDGNQPQHF
D gene: .; J gene: TRBJ2-2; clone size: .; V gene: TRBV27; CDR3 DNA: TGTGCCAGCAGTAGGGACCTTGGGGGGGAGCTGTTTTTT; CDR3 protein: CASSRDLGGELFF
D gene: .; J gene: TRBJ2-1; clone size: .; V gene: TRBV7-2; CDR3 DNA: TGTGCCAGCAGCGACCAGGCTCGGGGGAGATACAATGAGCAGTTCTTC; CDR3 protein: CASSDQARGRYNEQFF
D gene: .; J gene: TRBJ2-7; clone size: .; V gene: TRBV5-1; CDR3 DNA: TGCGCCAGCAGCTTGGGGCCATGGGACGAGCAGTACTTC; CDR3 protein: CASSLGPWDEQYF
D gene: TRBD1; J gene: TRBJ2-1; clone size: .; V gene: TRBV7-2; CDR3 DNA: TGTGCCAGCAGCCCCGGGACAGGAGGATTCAATGAGCAGTTCTTC; CDR3 protein: CASSPGTGGFNEQFF
D gene: TRBD2; J gene: TRBJ2-5; clone size: .; V gene: TRBV5-4; CDR3 DNA: TGTGCCAGCAGTCCGGGACTAGCGGGAGCAGAGACCCAGTACTTC; CDR3 protein: CASSPGLAGAETQYF
D gene: .; J gene: TRBJ2-2; clone size: .; V gene: TRBV18; CDR3 DNA: TGTGCCAGCTCACCAGTTGACACCGGGGAGCTGTTTTTT; CDR3 protein: CASSPVDTGELFF
D gene: .; J gene: TRBJ1-2; clone size: .; V gene: TRBV5-1; CDR3 DNA: TGCGCCAGCAGCCCGGGACCGGACTATGGCTACACCTTC; CDR3 protein: CASSPGPDYGYTF
D gene: TRBD2; J gene: TRBJ2-7; clone size: once; V gene: TRBV19; CDR3 DNA: TGTGCCAGTAGTAGTGGGACTAGCGCCTACGAGCAGTACTTC; CDR3 protein: CASSSGTSAYEQYF